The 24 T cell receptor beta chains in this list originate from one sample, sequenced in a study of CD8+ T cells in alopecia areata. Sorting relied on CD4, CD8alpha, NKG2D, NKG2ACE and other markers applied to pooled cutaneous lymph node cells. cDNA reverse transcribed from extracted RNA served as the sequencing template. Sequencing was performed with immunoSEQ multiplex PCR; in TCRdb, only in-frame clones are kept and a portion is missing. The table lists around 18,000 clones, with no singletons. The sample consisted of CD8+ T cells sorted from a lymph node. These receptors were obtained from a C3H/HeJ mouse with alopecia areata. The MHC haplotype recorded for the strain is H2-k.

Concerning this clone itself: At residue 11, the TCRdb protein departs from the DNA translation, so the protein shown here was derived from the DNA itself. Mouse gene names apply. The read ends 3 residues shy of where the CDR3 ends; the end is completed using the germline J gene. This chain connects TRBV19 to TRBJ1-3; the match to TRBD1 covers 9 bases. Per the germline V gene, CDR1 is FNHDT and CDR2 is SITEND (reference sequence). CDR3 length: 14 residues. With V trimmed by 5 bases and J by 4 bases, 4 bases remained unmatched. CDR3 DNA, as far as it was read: TGTGCCAGCAGACGGACAGGGGTCGGAAATACG. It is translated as CASRRTGVGNT. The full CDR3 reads CASRRTGVGNTLYF.

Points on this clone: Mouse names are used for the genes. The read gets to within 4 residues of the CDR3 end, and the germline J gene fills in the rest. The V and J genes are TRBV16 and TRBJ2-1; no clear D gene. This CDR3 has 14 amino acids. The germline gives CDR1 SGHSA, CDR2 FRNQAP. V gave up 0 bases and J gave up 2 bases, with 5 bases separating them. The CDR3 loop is CASSLDHYYAEQFF. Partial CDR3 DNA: TGTGCAAGCAGCTTAGATCACTACTATGCT.

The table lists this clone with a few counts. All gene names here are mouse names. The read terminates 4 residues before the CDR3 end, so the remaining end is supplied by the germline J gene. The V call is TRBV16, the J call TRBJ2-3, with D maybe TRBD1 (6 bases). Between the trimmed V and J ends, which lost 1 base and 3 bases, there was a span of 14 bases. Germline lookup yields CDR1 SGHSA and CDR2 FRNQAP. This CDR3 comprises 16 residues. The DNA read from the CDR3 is TGTGCAAGCAGCTTAGCCGTCAGGGGATCGGCAGAA. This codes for CASSLAVRGSAE. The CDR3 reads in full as CASSLAVRGSAETLYF.

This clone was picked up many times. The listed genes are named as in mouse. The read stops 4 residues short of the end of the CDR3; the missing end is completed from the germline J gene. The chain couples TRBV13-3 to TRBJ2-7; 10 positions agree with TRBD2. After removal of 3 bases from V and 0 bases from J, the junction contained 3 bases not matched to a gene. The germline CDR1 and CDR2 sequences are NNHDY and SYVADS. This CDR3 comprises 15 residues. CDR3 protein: CASSGTGGSSYEQYF. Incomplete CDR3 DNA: TGTGCCAGCAGTGGGACTGGGGGTAGCTCCTAT.

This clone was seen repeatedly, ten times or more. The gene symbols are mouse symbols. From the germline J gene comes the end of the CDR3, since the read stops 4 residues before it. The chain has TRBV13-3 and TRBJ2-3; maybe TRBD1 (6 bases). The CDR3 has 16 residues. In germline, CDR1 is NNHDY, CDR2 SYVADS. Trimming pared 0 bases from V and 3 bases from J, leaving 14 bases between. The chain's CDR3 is CASSDAGGGGAETLYF. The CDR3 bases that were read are TGTGCCAGCAGTGATGCAGGAGGGGGAGGAGCAGAA.

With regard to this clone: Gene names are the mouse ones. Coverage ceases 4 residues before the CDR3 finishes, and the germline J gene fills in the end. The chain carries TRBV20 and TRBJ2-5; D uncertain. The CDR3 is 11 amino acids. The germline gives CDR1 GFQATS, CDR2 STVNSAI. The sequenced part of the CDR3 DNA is TGTGGTGCTAGGGACAGAGAC. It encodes CGARDRD. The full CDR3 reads CGARDRDTQYF. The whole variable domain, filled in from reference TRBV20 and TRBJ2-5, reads GALVYQYPRRTICKSGTSMRMECQAVGFQATSVAWYRQSPQKTFELIALSTVNSAIKYEQNFTQEKFPISHPNLSFSSMTVLNAYLEDRGLYLCGARDRDTQYFGPGTRLLVL.

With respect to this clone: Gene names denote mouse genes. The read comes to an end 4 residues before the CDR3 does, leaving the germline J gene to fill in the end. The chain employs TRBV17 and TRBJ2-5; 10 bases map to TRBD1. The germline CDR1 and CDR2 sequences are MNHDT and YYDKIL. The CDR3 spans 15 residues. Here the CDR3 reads CASSRTGTGEDTQYF. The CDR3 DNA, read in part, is TGTGCTAGCAGTAGGACCGGGACAGGGGAAGAC.

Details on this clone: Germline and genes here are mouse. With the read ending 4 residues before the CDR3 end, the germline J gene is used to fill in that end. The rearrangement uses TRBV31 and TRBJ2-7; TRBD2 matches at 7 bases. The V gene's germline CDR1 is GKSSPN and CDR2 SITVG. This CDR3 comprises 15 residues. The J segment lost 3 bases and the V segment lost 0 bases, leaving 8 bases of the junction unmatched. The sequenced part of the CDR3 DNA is TGTGCCTGGAGTCTACCACTGGGGCGTAGCTAT. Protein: CAWSLPLGRSY. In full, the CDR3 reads CAWSLPLGRSYEQYF.

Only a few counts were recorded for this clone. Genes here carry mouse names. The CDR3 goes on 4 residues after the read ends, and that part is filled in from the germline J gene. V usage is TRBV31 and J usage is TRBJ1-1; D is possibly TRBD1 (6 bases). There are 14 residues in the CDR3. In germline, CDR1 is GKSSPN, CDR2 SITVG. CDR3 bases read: TGTGCCTGGAGTCTCGGCAGGAGGGGGACA. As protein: CAWSLGRRGT. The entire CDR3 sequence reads CAWSLGRRGTEVFF.

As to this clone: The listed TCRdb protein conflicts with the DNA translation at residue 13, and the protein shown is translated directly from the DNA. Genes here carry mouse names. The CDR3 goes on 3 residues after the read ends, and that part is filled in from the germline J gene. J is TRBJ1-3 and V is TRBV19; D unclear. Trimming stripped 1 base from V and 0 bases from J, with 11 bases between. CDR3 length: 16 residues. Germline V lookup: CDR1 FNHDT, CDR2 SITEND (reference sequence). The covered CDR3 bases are TGTGCCAGCAGTATATACCCTGACAATTCTGGAAATACG. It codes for CASSIYPDNSGNT. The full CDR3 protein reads CASSIYPDNSGNTLYF. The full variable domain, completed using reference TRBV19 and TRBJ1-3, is GGIITQTPKFLIGQEGQKLTLKCQQNFNHDTMYWYRQDSGKGLRLIYYSITENDLQKGDLSEGYDASREKKSSFSLTVTSAQKNEMAVFLCASSIYPDNSGNTLYFGEGSRLIVV.

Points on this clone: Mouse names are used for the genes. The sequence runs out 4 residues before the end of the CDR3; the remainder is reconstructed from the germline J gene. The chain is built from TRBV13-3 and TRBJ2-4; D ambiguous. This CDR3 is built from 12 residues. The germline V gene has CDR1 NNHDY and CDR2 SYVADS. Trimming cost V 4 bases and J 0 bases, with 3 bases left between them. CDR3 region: CASSLSQNTLYF. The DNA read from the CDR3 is TGTGCCAGCAGTCTGAGTCAAAAC.

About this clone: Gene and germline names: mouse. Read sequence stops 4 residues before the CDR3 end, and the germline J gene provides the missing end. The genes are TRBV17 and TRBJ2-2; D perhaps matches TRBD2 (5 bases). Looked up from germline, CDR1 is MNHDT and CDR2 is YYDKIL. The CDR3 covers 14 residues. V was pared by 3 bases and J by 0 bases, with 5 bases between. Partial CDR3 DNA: TGTGCTAGCAGTAGGACTGCAAACACCGGG. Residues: CASSRTANTG. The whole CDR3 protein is CASSRTANTGQLYF.

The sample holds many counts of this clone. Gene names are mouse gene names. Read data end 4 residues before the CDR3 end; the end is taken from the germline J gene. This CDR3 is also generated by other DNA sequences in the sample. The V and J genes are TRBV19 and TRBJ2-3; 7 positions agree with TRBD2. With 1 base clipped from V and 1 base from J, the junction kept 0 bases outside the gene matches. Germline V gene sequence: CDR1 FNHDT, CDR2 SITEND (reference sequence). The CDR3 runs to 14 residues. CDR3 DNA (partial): TGTGCCAGCAGTATAACTGGGGGTGCAGAA. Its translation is CASSITGGAE. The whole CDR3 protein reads CASSITGGAETLYF.

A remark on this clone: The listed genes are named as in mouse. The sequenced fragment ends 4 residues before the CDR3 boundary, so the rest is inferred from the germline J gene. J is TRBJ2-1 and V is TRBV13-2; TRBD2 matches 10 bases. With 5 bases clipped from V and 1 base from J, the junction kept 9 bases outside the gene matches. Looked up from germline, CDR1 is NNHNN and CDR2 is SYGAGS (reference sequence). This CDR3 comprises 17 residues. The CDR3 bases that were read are TGTGCCAGCGGCCCCGGGACTGGGGTGCTCAACTATGCT. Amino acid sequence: CASGPGTGVLNYA. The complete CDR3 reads CASGPGTGVLNYAEQFF.

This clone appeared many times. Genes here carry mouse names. The CDR3 bases that were read are TGTGCTAGCAGTAGAGATGGGGGACAGGGGGAC. It encodes CASSRDGGQGD. The CDR3 in its entirety is CASSRDGGQGDTQYF. The J gene is TRBJ2-5, the V gene TRBV17, with 10 bases fitting TRBD1. Sequencing ends 4 residues short of the CDR3 end; the germline J gene provides the rest. The CDR3 extends over 15 amino acids. Germline CDR1 reads MNHDT; CDR2 reads YYDKIL.

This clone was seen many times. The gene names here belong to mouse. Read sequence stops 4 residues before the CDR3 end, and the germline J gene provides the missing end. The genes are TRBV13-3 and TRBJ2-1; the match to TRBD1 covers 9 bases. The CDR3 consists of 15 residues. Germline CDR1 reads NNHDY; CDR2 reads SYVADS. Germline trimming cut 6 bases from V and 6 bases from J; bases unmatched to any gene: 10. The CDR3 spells CASKPFRDRVAEQFF. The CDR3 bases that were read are TGTGCCAGCAAACCCTTCCGGGACAGGGTTGCT.

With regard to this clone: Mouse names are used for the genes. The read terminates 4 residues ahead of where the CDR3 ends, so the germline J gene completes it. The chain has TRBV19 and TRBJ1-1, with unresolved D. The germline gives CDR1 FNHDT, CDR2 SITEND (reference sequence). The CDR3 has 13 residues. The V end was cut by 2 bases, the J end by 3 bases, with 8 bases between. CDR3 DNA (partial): TGTGCCAGCAGTATTGGGGTCTACACA. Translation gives CASSIGVYT. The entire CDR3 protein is CASSIGVYTEVFF.

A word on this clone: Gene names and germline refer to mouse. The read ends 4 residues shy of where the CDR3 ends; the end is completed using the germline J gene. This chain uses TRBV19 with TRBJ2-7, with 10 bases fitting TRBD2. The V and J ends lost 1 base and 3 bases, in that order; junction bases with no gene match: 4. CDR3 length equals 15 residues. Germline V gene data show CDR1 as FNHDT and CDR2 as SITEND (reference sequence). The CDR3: CASSISGTGDYEQYF. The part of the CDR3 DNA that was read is TGTGCCAGCAGTATATCGGGGACTGGGGACTAT. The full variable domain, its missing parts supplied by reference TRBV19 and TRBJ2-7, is GGIITQTPKFLIGQEGQKLTLKCQQNFNHDTMYWYRQDSGKGLRLIYYSITENDLQKGDLSEGYDASREKKSSFSLTVTSAQKNEMAVFLCASSISGTGDYEQYFGPGTRLTVL.

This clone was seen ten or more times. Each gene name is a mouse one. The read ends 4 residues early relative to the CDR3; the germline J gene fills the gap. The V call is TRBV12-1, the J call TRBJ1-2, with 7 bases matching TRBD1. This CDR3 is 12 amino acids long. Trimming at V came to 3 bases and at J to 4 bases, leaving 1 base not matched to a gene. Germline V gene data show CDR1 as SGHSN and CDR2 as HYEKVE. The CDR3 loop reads CASSSGGSDYTF. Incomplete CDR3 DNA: TGTGCCAGCTCTTCAGGGGGCTCC.

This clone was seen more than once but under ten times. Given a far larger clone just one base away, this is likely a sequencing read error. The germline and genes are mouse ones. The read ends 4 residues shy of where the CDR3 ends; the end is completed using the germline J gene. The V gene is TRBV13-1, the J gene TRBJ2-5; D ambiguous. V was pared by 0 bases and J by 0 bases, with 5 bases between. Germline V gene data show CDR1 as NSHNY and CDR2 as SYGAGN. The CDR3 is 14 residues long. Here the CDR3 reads CASSDAVNQDTQYF. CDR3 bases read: TGTGCCAGCAGTGATGCAGTTAACCAAGAC.

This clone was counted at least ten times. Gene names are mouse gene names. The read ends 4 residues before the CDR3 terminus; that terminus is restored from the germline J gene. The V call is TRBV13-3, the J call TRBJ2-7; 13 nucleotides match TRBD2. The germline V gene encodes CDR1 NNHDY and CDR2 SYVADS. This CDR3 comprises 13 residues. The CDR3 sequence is CASKGLGGYEQYF. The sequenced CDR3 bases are TGTGCCAGCAAGGGACTGGGGGGGTAT.

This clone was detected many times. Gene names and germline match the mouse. The covered CDR3 bases are TGTGCCAGCAGTTGGGACAGCTCCTAT. It translates to CASSWDSSY. The whole CDR3 region reads CASSWDSSYEQYF. V and J are TRBV19 and TRBJ2-7; 7 bases line up with TRBD1. The missing CDR3 end, 4 residues past where the read stops, is filled in from the germline J gene. The CDR3 extends over 13 amino acids. The germline CDR1 and CDR2 sequences are FNHDT and SITEND (reference sequence). The V segment lost 4 bases and the J segment 0 bases; nucleotides outside the gene matches: 1.

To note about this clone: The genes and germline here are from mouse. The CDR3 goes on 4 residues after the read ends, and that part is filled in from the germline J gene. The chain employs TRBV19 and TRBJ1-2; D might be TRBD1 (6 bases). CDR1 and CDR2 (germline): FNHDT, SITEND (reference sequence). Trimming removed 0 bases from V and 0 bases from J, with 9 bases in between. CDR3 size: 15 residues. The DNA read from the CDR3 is TGTGCCAGCAGTATAGGGGGACAATCAAACTCC. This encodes CASSIGGQSNS. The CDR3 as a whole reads CASSIGGQSNSDYTF.

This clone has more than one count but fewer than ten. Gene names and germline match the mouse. The CDR3 loop is CASGPGQGAEQFF. The CDR3 bases that were read are TGTGCCAGCGGTCCGGGACAGGGTGCT. This chain uses TRBV13-2 with TRBJ2-1; 9 nucleotides match TRBD1. The CDR3 end is not reached by the read, which stops 4 residues before it; the germline J gene fills it in. The CDR3 contains 13 residues. J gave up 6 bases and V 4 bases, and 2 bases lay outside the gene matches. Germline V gene sequence: CDR1 NNHNN, CDR2 SYGAGS (reference sequence).